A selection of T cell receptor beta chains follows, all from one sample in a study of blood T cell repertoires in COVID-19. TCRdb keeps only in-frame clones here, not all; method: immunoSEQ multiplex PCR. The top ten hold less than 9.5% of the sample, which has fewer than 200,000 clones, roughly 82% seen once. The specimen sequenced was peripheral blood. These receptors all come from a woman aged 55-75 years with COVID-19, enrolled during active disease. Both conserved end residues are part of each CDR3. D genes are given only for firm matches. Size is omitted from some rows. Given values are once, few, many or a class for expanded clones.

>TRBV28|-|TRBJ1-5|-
TGTGCCAGCAGTTTCAGGGCGCATGGGGCCCAGCATTTT
CASSFRAHGAQHF
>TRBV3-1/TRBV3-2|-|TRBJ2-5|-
TGTGCCAGCAGCTCGACGGAGCGAGCGAGATACTTC
CASSSTERARYF
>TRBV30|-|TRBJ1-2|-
TGTGCCTGGAGTACCGGGACATTGGCAGGCTACACCTTC
CAWSTGTLAGYTF
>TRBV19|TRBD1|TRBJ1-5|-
TGTGCCACCACGGGACAGCTCAATCAGCCCCAGCATTTT
CATTGQLNQPQHF
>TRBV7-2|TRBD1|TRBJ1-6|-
TGTGCCAGCAGCTTATCGGGACAGGGTAGTTCACCCCTCCACTTT
CASSLSGQGSSPLHF
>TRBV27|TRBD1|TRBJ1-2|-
TGTGCCAGCAGCCGGCAGGGGGGTAATGGCTACACCTTC
CASSRQGGNGYTF
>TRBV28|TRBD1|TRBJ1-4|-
TGTGCCAGCAGTTTGCTGGGACAGGGGGGCAGAGGTGCTAATGAAAAACTGTTTTTT
CASSLLGQGGRGANEKLFF
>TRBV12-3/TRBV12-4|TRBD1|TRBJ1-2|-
TGTGCCAGCAGTTTACAGGGGGAGCATGGCTACACCTTC
CASSLQGEHGYTF
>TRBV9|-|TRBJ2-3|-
TGTGCCAGCAGCACCTCTCAGCTAGGATTCACAGATACGCAGTATTTT
CASSTSQLGFTDTQYF
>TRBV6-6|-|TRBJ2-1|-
TGTGCCAGCAGTTATCAGGGGCCAGAGGAGCAGTTCTTC
CASSYQGPEEQFF
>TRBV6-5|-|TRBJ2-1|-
TGTGCCACCGTCATGGACCCGCCGGGGATACGGTTCTTC
CATVMDPPGIRFF
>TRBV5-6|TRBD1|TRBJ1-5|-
TGTGCCAGCAGCTTGGGGCAGGGGGCATCTCTGCAGCATTTT
CASSLGQGASLQHF
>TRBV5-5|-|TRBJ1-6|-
TGTGCCAGCAGCTTAGTAGCAGCTAATAATTCACCCCTCCACTTT
CASSLVAANNSPLHF
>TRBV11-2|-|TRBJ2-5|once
TGTGCCAGCAGCTCCGACCTTTCAGTGGGAGTGGAGACCCAGTACTTC
CASSSDLSVGVETQYF
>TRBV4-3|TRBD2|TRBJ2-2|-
TGCGCCAGCAGCCAAGATCTAGCGGGAGCCGGGGAGCTGTTTTTT
CASSQDLAGAGELFF
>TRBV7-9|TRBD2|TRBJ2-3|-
TGTGCCAGCAGCGTAAGCGGGGGGGGCGCAGATACGCAGTATTTT
CASSVSGGGADTQYF
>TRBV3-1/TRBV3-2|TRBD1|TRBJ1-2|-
TGTGCCAGCAGCCAACCAGGCTGGAAGACAGGGGGCGTGGGAGGCTACACCTTC
CASSQPGWKTGGVGGYTF
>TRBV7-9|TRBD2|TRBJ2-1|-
TGTGCCAGCAGCCCACAAAGACTAGCGGGAGCTAACAATGAGCAGTTCTTC
CASSPQRLAGANNEQFF
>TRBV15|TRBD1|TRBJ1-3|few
TGTGCCACCAGCAGAGGACGCCCAGGGGGCAGTGGAAACACCATATATTTT
CATSRGRPGGSGNTIYF
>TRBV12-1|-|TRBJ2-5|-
TGTGCCAGCAGTCCCCGGGAGACCCAGTACTTC
CASSPRETQYF
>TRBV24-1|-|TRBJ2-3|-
TGTGCCACCAGTGATTTTACAGGAGGGTCGGATACGCAGTATTTT
CATSDFTGGSDTQYF
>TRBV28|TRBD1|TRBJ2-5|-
TGTGCCAGCAGTTTATGGACAGGGCAAGAGACCCAGTACTTC
CASSLWTGQETQYF
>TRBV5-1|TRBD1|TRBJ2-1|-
TGCGCCAGCAGCGGGGGACAGGGGTCGCACAATGAGCAGTTCTTC
CASSGGQGSHNEQFF
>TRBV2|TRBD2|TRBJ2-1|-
TGTGCCAGCAGTGAAGGTTGGCTAGCGGGGACCAATGAGCAGTTCTTC
CASSEGWLAGTNEQFF
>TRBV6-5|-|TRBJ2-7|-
TGTGCCAGCAGTTACGAGGCGGCCGGGTACGAGCAGTACTTC
CASSYEAAGYEQYF
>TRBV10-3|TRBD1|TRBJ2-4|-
TGTGCCATCAGCCAACAGGGGGCAGCACCAAAAAACATTCAGTACTTC
CAISQQGAAPKNIQYF
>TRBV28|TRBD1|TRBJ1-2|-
TGTGCCAGCAGCTCAACAGGGGCAGGCTATGGCTACACCTTC
CASSSTGAGYGYTF
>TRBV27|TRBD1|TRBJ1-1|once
TGTGCCAGCACCAAACCGGCAGGGGGCATCTACACTGAAGCTTTCTTT
CASTKPAGGIYTEAFF
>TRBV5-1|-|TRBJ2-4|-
TGCGCCAGCAGCTCGGAACTAGGTAGCATTCAGTACTTC
CASSSELGSIQYF
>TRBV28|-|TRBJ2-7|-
TGTGCCAGCAGTTTACCCAGAGTACGAGGGCAGTACTTC
CASSLPRVRGQYF
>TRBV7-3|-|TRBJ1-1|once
TGTGCCAGCAGCTTTGATCCGGTCACTGAAGCTTTCTTT
CASSFDPVTEAFF
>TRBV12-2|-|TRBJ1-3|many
TGTGCAAGTCGCCGAAATTCGGACAGGTTTGAAATCAGAAACACCATATATTTT
CASRRNSDRFEIRNTIYF
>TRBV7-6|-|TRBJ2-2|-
TGTGCCAGCCGACCAGGGGACGAGGAGACCGGGGAGCTGTTTTTT
CASRPGDEETGELFF
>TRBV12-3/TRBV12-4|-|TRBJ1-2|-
TGTGCCAGCAGTTTTATCGGGGGTGCCTACACCTTC
CASSFIGGAYTF
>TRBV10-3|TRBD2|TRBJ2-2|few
TGTGCCATCAGTGGGGGACTAGCCACCGGGGAGCTGTTTTTT
CAISGGLATGELFF
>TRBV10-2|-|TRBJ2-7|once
TGCGCCAGCAGTGACGGGCGGTCGGTCAGGGAGTACTTC
CASSDGRSVREYF
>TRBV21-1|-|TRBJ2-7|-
TGTGCCAGCAGCAAAGGCACAGGAGACCACTACGAGCAGTACTTC
CASSKGTGDHYEQYF